This T cell receptor beta chain stems from a study of cytomegalovirus exposure and HLA in healthy donors. General study findings and limits: In an earlier analysis, about 87% or about 30%: the productive usage of most TCR beta V segments. With further analysis later on, most CMV-associated TCR beta chains appeared HLA-restricted. Analysis performed later found over 15,000 TCR beta sequences associated with HLA alleles at 0.05 false discovery rate.

The V and J ends lost 0 bases and 8 bases, in that order; junction bases with no gene match: 6. Germline V gene sequence: CDR1 SGDLS, CDR2 YYNGEE. CDR3 length equals 15 residues. A note on this clone: The antigen remains unidentified.

PCR amplification relied on 60 Vbeta primers (plus 13 Jbeta primers). Libraries were prepared by immunoSEQ multiplex PCR; TCRdb keeps only in-frame clonotypes and omits some of them. Among around 130,000 clones listed, approximately 80% were seen once. The chain recombines TRBV9 with TRBJ1-2; 11 positions match TRBD1. The sequenced sample consisted of PBMCs. This TCR came from a woman aged 40-49 years in good health and CMV-seronegative. CDR3: CASSVEGQGVQGYTF. DNA for the CDR3: TGTGCCAGCAGCGTAGAGGGACAGGGGGTACAGGGCTACACCTTC.